This TCR beta chain was captured by sequencing in a study of cytomegalovirus exposure and HLA in healthy donors listed by TCRdb under 2017. Study-level background: An earlier analysis of approximately 640 of the donors reported roughly 270 Gb of sequence data and 117 million unique TCR beta sequences from about 179 million T cells. An early release covering approximately 600 HLA-typed donors comprised around 300 gigabases of sequencing data and about 90 million unique TCR sequences. Of the roughly 400 genotyped donors, 65% to 90% fell in the genetic ancestry cluster associated with self-reported Caucasian donors. The study aimed to test whether cataloging public T cell receptors could reveal signatures of past pathogen exposure. The study used immunosequencing to profile the T cell repertoires of more than 650 subjects and linked those repertoires to cytomegalovirus serostatus. A separate validation cohort of over 95 different subjects was used in addition to the 666-subject first cohort. High-throughput TCR immunosequencing, statistical association of individual TCRs with disease status, and machine learning were combined to predict cytomegalovirus infection status. To study patterns of TCR occurrence, a later analysis re-analyzed previously published TCR beta repertoires from around 670 donors and added high-resolution HLA genotyping. The later analysis used no new phenotypic data to find candidate immune exposures, relying instead on TCR beta sequences and their occurrence across donors. To decide whether each TCR beta V gene segment behaved as functional or pseudogenic, an earlier analysis of some 600 of the donors relied on high-throughput TCR beta sequencing. Donor age, sex, ethnicity and CMV serostatus were compiled alongside the repertoire data. A later genetic analysis took genome-wide SNP genotypes for about 65% of the 666 donors and used that subset as a discovery cohort. All discovery cohort repertoires had been generated on a single sequencing platform. HLA typing covered class I and class II loci at four-digit resolution. Typing coverage varied by locus: roughly 629-630 donors for A, B, C, DRB1 and DQB1; approximately 560 for DQA1; nearly 610 for DPA1; 450 to 480 for DPB1. Several DR-DQ haplotypes were handled as single units for association and clustering because linkage in the cohort was strong. Across around 400 genotyped donors of the cohort, an average of about 200,000 unique TCR beta nucleotide sequences per donor were sequenced, and 15% to 20% of those sequences were non-productive. Study-wide conclusions, independent of this receptor: Some IMGT-functional V segments, including TRBV6-2 and TRBV6-3, could not be told apart with the 87-base-pair reads, so those segments were excluded. A later analysis found that TCR association rates varied across HLA loci, with DRB1 alleles showing the most associated TCRs and HLA-C alleles the fewest. A later genetic analysis reported fewer N-insertions in productive TCRs among donors in an Asian-associated ancestry cluster than the roughly 650-donor mean. An association between a missense DCLRE1C variant and V-gene and J-gene trimming of TCR beta chains was found in a later genetic analysis and replicated in an independent cohort. Broadly in line with IMGT annotations, most TCR beta V segments showed up in productive rearrangements about 87% or about 30% of the time in an earlier analysis of a few hundred of the donors. When HLA alleles, especially DR and DQ, strongly co-occurred, attributing TCR associations to individual alleles was difficult. A further reported finding was that TCR beta sequences accurately predicted the HLA-A and HLA-B alleles for most subjects in the first cohort. Fewer than 20 rarely observed V segments, including chromosome 9 orphons, were excluded from the earlier analysis of a few hundred of the donors because counts were too low. Presence/absence analyses assumed roughly uniform sequencing depth across donors, an assumption that may not hold. Most TCR sequences were seen in very few donors, while some public TCRs were found in many individuals. The study gave a list of some 150 TCR beta chains associated with cytomegalovirus. The authors suggested that the approach could potentially be extended to other disease states and immunological phenotypes. According to a later analysis, parvovirus B19, influenza, CMV and Epstein-Barr virus appeared linked to several top co-occurrence clusters. A few of the identified cytomegalovirus-associated TCR beta chains were confirmed in vitro to be specific for cytomegalovirus antigens. According to a later analysis, most CMV-associated TCR beta chains appeared to be HLA-restricted, and the HLA associations seemed to be driven largely by CMV exposure. Correlated functional status among segregating V segments might be attributable to linkage disequilibrium, but an unknown experimental factor could not be ruled out. In a later analysis, HLA-associated TCR beta chains were found to be more clonally expanded and to have lower generation probabilities than equally common non-associated chains. In a later analysis, 16,951 TCR beta sequences were associated with specific HLA alleles at a false discovery rate of 0.05. A group of highly shared sequence variants was considered likely to be a technical artifact of the sequencing pipeline. Because HLA typing was missing for some donors at each locus, association tests included only the typed subset. The classifier was reported to diagnose cytomegalovirus status with high specificity and sensitivity in both the original and validation cohorts. Only TCR beta chains were sequenced in this cohort, and the absence of alpha or paired-chain data limited detectable features. For the cohort, immune exposure information was limited to CMV serostatus.

The cohort comprised fewer than 700 healthy bone marrow donors. All cohort members were sampled while nominally healthy, although unrecorded immune exposures were likely present. The donor tested CMV seronegative and was one of the 352 seronegative cohort members. Each donor provided a peripheral blood sample, and peripheral blood mononuclear cells were used for TCR beta sequencing. The Qiagen DNeasy Blood Extraction Kit was used to extract genomic DNA from the blood cell samples. Note on this clone: What antigen it recognizes has not been identified. Base qualities are missing; no much larger clone stands one base away.

The CDR1 and CDR2 encoded by the germline V gene (reference sequence) are GTSNPN and SVGIG. V trim: 1 base; J trim: 2 bases; unmatched bases: 3. The CDR3 contains 15 residues, cysteine and phenylalanine counted. Solely the CDR3 DNA is kept, with 45 bases framed from the first base. Library construction relied on the immunoSEQ multiplex PCR assay. For the multiplex PCR, a mixture combining 60 forward primers for TCR Vbeta segments and 13 reverse primers for TCR Jbeta segments was used. A multiplex PCR assay on genomic DNA amplified the CDR3 region of rearranged TCR beta genes. Amplified TCR beta libraries were sequenced as 87-base-pair reads on the Illumina HiSeq System. The source study handled its data this way. A later analysis counted about 82 million unique TCR beta chains across the 640 or so repertoires, and around 9.9 million of these chains were shared by at least two donors. To remove PCR and sequencing errors, raw reads were error-corrected and collapsed into unique sequences using a nearest-neighbor algorithm that merged closely related sequences. CDR3 sequences were aligned to IMGT reference sequences to assign V, D and J gene segments. Each retained sequence needed at least a six-nucleotide match to both a V gene segment and a J gene segment. A rearrangement was called productive if the CDR3 had no stop codons and remained in frame with V and J, and every other rearrangement was called non-productive. CDR3 was defined by IMGT convention, running from the second conserved V-encoded cysteine to the conserved J-encoded phenylalanine. The earlier analysis of about 500 of the donors excluded sequences that lacked an unambiguous match to a single V gene segment. An earlier analysis of just under 600 of the donors called V segments functional above 56.7% productive rearrangements and segregating when the between-donor standard deviation exceeded 5%. A statistical classification framework was built to diagnose cytomegalovirus status from the catalog of TCR beta chain sequences. In a later analysis, TCR nucleotide sequences were compared against IMGT/GENE-DB human TR gene sequences so that V and J genes could be assigned. In a later analysis, CDR3 sequences and most-parsimonious VDJ recombination scenarios were assigned using the TCRdist pipeline. In a later analysis, every TCR beta chain was defined by the combination of its CDR3 amino acid sequence and its V-gene family, and reads without a unique V-gene family were dropped. As a way to deal with suspected cross-contamination and a sequencing artifact, a later analysis dropped 640 or so nucleotide sequences that were highly shared and had low generation probability. For each public chain, a later analysis derived a clonal expansion index from normalized ranks of inferred template counts within each repertoire. In a later analysis, generation probabilities were computed using a VDJ recombination model fitted to out-of-frame rearrangements, and the results were checked against IGoR. Hypergeometric tests were used in a later analysis to score TCR-TCR, TCR-HLA and TCR-CMV co-occurrence, with a repertoire-size bias correction applied to the TCR pairs. To estimate false discovery rates, a later analysis permuted the HLA or CMV assignments 20 times. A later analysis grouped co-occurring TCRs with DBSCAN, adding TCRdist sequence similarity when clustering within HLA-allele-positive subsets. For co-occurrence clustering, repertoires with fewer than 30,000 or more than 120,000 public chains were excluded, along with roughly 5 repertoires with anomalous nucleotide sharing. TCRdb holds this immuneACCESS table with in-frame rearrangements only. Some clones are missing; in checked studies, unresolved V genes explain under half, and the rest has no known cause. V, J and clone size reflect that table, while D and trimming were determined from the DNA. This sample is represented by 150,000 to 200,000 clones; 76% of them were singletons. Over 1.2% of the sample belongs to the ten largest clones.

Rearrangement joined TRBV30 to TRBJ2-3, with 10 bases aligning to TRBD2. This TCR came from a man in his sixties in good health and CMV-seronegative. The sample was PBMCs. The DNA sequence is as follows: TGTGCCTGGAGTGAACTAGCGGGAACCACAGATACGCAGTATTTT. Its protein reads: CAWSELAGTTDTQYF.